The 8 T cell receptor beta chains below come from one sample, sequenced in a study of T-cell reconstitution after alpha-beta-depleted transplantation in children. The library targeted TCRbeta and was prepared with unique molecular identifiers. TCRdb redid the calling of the PCR reads with MiXCR, one entry per CDR3 protein. This sample yields more than 300,000 distinct CDR3 sequences, of which around 15% are seen a single time; just over 40% belongs to the top ten. The specimen comprised PBMCs, mostly from graft donor cells, sampled 360 days after TCRalphabeta/CD19-depleted stem cell transplant. The receptors derive from a male patient aged 2-15 years who had a stem cell transplant for acute lymphoblastic leukemia, so the T cells may come from the graft donor.

The chain joins TRBV3-1 to TRBJ2-2; D gene unclear. V shed 1 base and J shed 4 bases, with 4 bases lying between them. Looked up from germline, CDR1 is LGHDT and CDR2 is YNNKEL (reference sequence). The CDR3 totals 13 residues. CDR3 bases: TGTGCCAGCAGCCAAGCGGGCACCGGGGAGCTGTTTTTT. It codes for CASSQAGTGELFF. The entire variable domain, with the rest obtained from reference TRBV3-1 and TRBJ2-2, is as follows: DTAVSQTPKYLVTQMGNDKSIKCEQNLGHDTMYWYKQDSKKFLKIMFSYNNKELIINETVPNRFSPKSPDKAHLNLHINSLELGDSAVYFCASSQAGTGELFFGEGSRLTVL.

Points on this clonotype: Compared with germline, one end of the junction differs, possibly owing to a read error. The V call is TRBV12-3 or TRBV12-4, the J call TRBJ2-3; D might be TRBD1 (5 bases). This CDR3 has 15 residues. The CDR3 DNA sequence: TGTGCCAGCAGTTCTGGACAAGGAAGCACGGATACGCAGTATTTT. Its translation: CASSSGQGSTDTQYF.

This chain joins TRBV5-8 and TRBJ2-7, with D perhaps TRBD1 (6 bases). Per germline, CDR1 SGHTS and CDR2 YDEGEE. The CDR3 is made up of 15 amino acids. V was shortened by 4 bases and J by 5 bases, with 19 bases between the two germline ends. The CDR3 coding sequence is TGTGCCAGCAGCAGGGGCAGGGCAGGGGCAGACGAGCAGTACTTC. Residues: CASSRGRAGADEQYF.

This clonotype showed up many times. This sequence joins TRBV12-3 or TRBV12-4 and TRBJ1-5; D may be TRBD1 (6 bases). Between the trimmed V and J ends, which lost 4 bases and 6 bases, there was a span of 13 bases. CDR3 length equals 14 residues. The CDR3 reads CASSYGQPGQPQHF. The CDR3 region has the DNA TGTGCCAGCAGTTATGGACAGCCCGGTCAGCCCCAGCATTTT.

The gene calls are TRBV12-3 or TRBV12-4 and TRBJ2-5; D possibly matches TRBD1 or TRBD2 (6 bases each). V lost 6 bases, J lost 4 bases, and 12 bases lay in between. This CDR3 has 13 residues. CDR3 protein: CASREGGSETQYF. In DNA, the CDR3 is TGTGCCAGCAGGGAAGGGGGGTCAGAGACCCAGTACTTC.

The J gene is TRBJ1-5, the V gene TRBV3-1; TRBD1 might be the D (6 bases). The V end was cut by 3 bases, the J end by 7 bases, with 7 bases between. This CDR3 region has 12 residues. Germline CDR1 LGHDT, CDR2 YNNKEL (reference sequence). The CDR3 loop is CASSHGGQPQHF. CDR3 coding DNA: TGTGCCAGCAGCCACGGGGGCCAGCCCCAGCATTTT. The whole variable domain, remainder taken from reference TRBV3-1 and TRBJ1-5, is DTAVSQTPKYLVTQMGNDKSIKCEQNLGHDTMYWYKQDSKKFLKIMFSYNNKELIINETVPNRFSPKSPDKAHLNLHINSLELGDSAVYFCASSHGGQPQHFGDGTRLSIL.

This chain connects TRBV10-3 to TRBJ2-7; TRBD2 might be the D (5 bases). There are 14 residues in the CDR3. V lost 3 bases, J lost 4 bases, and 13 bases lay in between. Per germline, CDR1 ENHRY and CDR2 SYGVKD. In nucleotides, the CDR3 is TGTGCCATCAGTGACCACTTCGGGAAATACGAGCAGTACTTC. It specifies CAISDHFGKYEQYF.

The J gene is TRBJ2-7, the V gene TRBV9; TRBD2 aligns across 8 bases. Per germline, CDR1 SGDLS and CDR2 YYNGEE. This CDR3 contains 14 residues. The J segment lost 5 bases and the V segment lost 3 bases, leaving 7 bases of the junction unmatched. CDR3 bases: TGTGCCAGCAGCGACCAAGCGGGAGTGAACGAGCAGTACTTC. This sequence encodes CASSDQAGVNEQYF.